What follows describes a single T cell receptor beta chain. Per the original methods: Nucleated cell counts were estimated from reference gene primer amplification. Libraries were prepared by immunoSEQ multiplex PCR; TCRdb keeps only in-frame clonotypes and omits some of them. V, J and clone size reflect that table, while D and trimming were determined from the DNA. Here the sample spans nearly 350,000 clones, more than 70% being singletons. This sample is part of a study of blood T cell repertoires in COVID-19. Study-level information: COVID-19 samples from acute and convalescent phases originated in the United States, Italy and Spain. T cells, B-cell-depleted T cells, or PBMCs provided the cDNA or gDNA that served as material.

The junction had 9 bases not matched to a gene; V was cut back by 3 bases and J by 5 bases. CDR3 length: 17 residues. The germline V gene encodes CDR1 MGHDK and CDR2 SYGVNS. The rearrangement uses TRBV25-1 and TRBJ1-4; 10 bases line up with TRBD1. This TCR was recovered from a man aged 25-40 years with active or convalescent COVID-19. Sequenced material: peripheral blood. CDR3 in DNA: TGTGCCAGCAGTGATCGTGTTACGGGACAGGGGAATGAAAAACTGTTTTTT. Translation gives CASSDRVTGQGNEKLFF. Full variable domain (outside the CDR3, taken from reference TRBV25-1 and TRBJ1-4): EADIYQTPRYLVIGTGKKITLECSQTMGHDKMYWYQQDPGMELHLIHYSYGVNSTEKGDLSSESTVSRIRTEHFPLTLESARPSHTSQYLCASSDRVTGQGNEKLFFGSGTQLSVL.